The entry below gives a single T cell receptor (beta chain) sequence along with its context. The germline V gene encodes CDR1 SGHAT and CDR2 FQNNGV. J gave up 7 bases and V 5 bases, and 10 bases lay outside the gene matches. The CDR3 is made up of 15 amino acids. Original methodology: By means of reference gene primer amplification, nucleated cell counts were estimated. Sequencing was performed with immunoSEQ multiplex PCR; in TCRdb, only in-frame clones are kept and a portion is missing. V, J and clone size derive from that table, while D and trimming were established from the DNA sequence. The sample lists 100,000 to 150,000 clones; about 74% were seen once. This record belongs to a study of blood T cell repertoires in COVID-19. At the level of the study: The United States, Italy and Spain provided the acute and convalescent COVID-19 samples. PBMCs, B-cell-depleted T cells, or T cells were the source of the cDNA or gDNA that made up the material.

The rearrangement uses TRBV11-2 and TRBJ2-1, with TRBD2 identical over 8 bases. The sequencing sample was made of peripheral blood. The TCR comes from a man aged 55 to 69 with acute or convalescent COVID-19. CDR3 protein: CASSQTSELWNEQFF. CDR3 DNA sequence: TGTGCCAGCAGCCAGACTAGCGAGTTATGGAATGAGCAGTTCTTC.